What follows are 21 T cell receptor beta chains derived from one specimen sequenced in a study of blood T cell repertoires in COVID-19 (dated by TCRdb to 2020 to 2021). The library was made by the immunoSEQ multiplex PCR assay. TCRdb obtained this table from immuneACCESS and retained in-frame rearrangements with V and J assigned. These tables miss some clones; where compared with another copy, unresolved V genes account for less than half of the shortfall, and the remainder is unexplained. This sample is represented by approximately 200,000 clones; 80% to 90% of them were singletons. Approximately 2.6% of the sample lies in the top ten. Sample: peripheral blood. The receptor source for this set is a man aged 30 to 39 with COVID-19, enrolled during active disease.

J is TRBJ1-5 and V is TRBV27; perhaps TRBD1 as D (5 bases). V lost 7 bases to trimming and J lost 6 bases, with 13 bases between them. Germline V gene data show CDR1 as MNHEY and CDR2 as SMNVEV (reference sequence). This CDR3 spans 13 amino acids. The CDR3 loop is CASKAQAAQPQHF. The CDR3 nucleotides are TGTGCCAGCAAAGCACAGGCCGCTCAGCCCCAGCATTTT.

The rearrangement links TRBV20-1 to TRBJ2-1; D gene uncertain. V was trimmed by 6 bases and J by 10 bases, leaving 10 bases between them. Germline lookup yields CDR1 DFQATT and CDR2 SNEGSKA (reference sequence). The CDR3 sequence is 10 residues long. The CDR3 DNA is TGCAGTGCCCCCTACCGCGAGCAGTTCTTC. Translation gives CSAPYREQFF.

The chain carries TRBV12-5 and TRBJ1-6, with 7 bases identical to TRBD1. Germline V gene lookup returns CDR1 LGHNT and CDR2 FRNRAP. The CDR3 spans 14 residues. Losses at the gene ends were 6 bases for V and 6 bases for J; bases not matched to a gene: 5. The CDR3 coding sequence is TGTGCTAGTGGCACGGACAGGTTTAATTCACCCCTCCACTTT. Translating it yields CASGTDRFNSPLHF.

The genes are TRBV10-3 and TRBJ1-4, with 11 bases that match TRBD1. The CDR3 covers 16 residues. Germline CDR1 reads ENHRY; CDR2 reads SYGVKD. After removal of 6 bases from V and 5 bases from J, the junction contained 8 bases not matched to a gene. The CDR3, as DNA: TGTGCCATCAGAACCGGGACAGGGGGTCCGAATGAAAAACTGTTTTTT. Protein sequence: CAIRTGTGGPNEKLFF.

The rearrangement links TRBV27 to TRBJ2-7, with 8 bases that match TRBD2. V was clipped by 5 bases and J by 3 bases; unmatched bases: 12. The germline V gene has CDR1 MNHEY and CDR2 SMNVEV (reference sequence). The CDR3 has 16 amino acids. The CDR3 sequence: CASSRPAGGRLYEQYF. As DNA, the CDR3 is TGTGCCAGCAGTCGCCCCGCAGGCGGGAGGCTCTACGAGCAGTACTTC.

The chain links TRBV2 to TRBJ1-2, with TRBD1 identical over 8 bases. The CDR3 is made up of 17 amino acids. The germline V gene has CDR1 SNHLY and CDR2 FYNNEI. With 5 bases clipped from V and 2 bases from J, the junction kept 13 bases outside the gene matches. The CDR3 loop is CASSSHPRRTGNYGYTF. Here the CDR3 DNA reads TGTGCCAGCAGTTCACATCCACGACGGACAGGGAACTATGGCTACACCTTC.

The J gene is TRBJ2-3, the V gene TRBV21-1; TRBD1 reflects the table's D call only, with no check against the DNA. TRBV21-1 is a documented pseudogene. CDR3 size: 17 residues. CDR3 coding DNA: TGTGCCAGCAGCAAAGAGTTAGGGGGTCCGCACACAGATACGCAGTATTTT. Translation: CASSKELGGPHTDTQYF.

This sequence joins TRBV6-6 and TRBJ1-2, with 8 bases fitting TRBD1. Looked up from germline, CDR1 is MNHNY and CDR2 is SVGAGI (reference sequence). J was trimmed by 8 bases and V by 8 bases; bases with no gene match: 25. The CDR3 length is 18 residues. Written as DNA, the CDR3 is TGTGCCAGCCGTCGACTCGGAACAGGGGGAGGGTTTGGAGGGGGCTACACCTTC. Residues: CASRRLGTGGGFGGGYTF.

In its sample, this clone was seen once. The chain employs TRBV7-3 and TRBJ1-2; 9 bases map to TRBD1. Trimming removed 0 bases from V and 3 bases from J; junction bases left unmatched: 5. CDR3 size: 16 residues. CDR1 and CDR2 (germline): SGHTA, FQGTGA. The CDR3 sequence: CASSLTDRGGDYGYTF. CDR3 coding DNA: TGTGCCAGCAGCTTAACGGACAGGGGCGGGGACTATGGCTACACCTTC.

The rearrangement uses TRBV24-1 and TRBJ2-2; tentative D call: TRBD2 (6 bases). Trimming shortened V by 11 bases and J by 6 bases, and 18 bases separated the two germline ends. Germline V CDR1 and CDR2: KGHDR, SFDVKD. The CDR3 has 14 residues. Written as DNA, the CDR3 is TGTGCCATCGCTGGGGGAGGCCCCCCCGGGGAGCTGTTTTTT. Protein sequence: CAIAGGGPPGELFF.

The chain is built from TRBV5-1 and TRBJ2-1; tentatively, D is TRBD2 (5 bases). V was cut by 2 bases and J by 6 bases, with 18 bases left in between. Germline V lookup: CDR1 SGHRS, CDR2 YFSETQ. The CDR3 loop spans 16 amino acids. The CDR3 coding sequence is TGCGCCAGCAGCTTACCCCGCCCAAGGGCGGGCAATGAGCAGTTCTTC. Amino acid sequence: CASSLPRPRAGNEQFF.

The chain links TRBV5-4 to TRBJ1-1, with 8 bases lining up with TRBD1. CDR1 is SGHNT and CDR2 is YYREEE in the germline V gene (reference sequence). With V trimmed by 4 bases and J by 2 bases, 7 bases remained unmatched. The CDR3 runs 15 residues. CDR3: CASSVDRGGNTEAFF. The CDR3 nucleotides read TGTGCCAGCAGCGTCGACAGGGGAGGAAACACTGAAGCTTTCTTT.

The chain has TRBV28 and TRBJ2-1; 8 bases agree with TRBD2. The V segment lost 2 bases and the J segment 9 bases; nucleotides outside the gene matches: 15. Germline-derived CDR1 and CDR2 are MDHEN and SYDVKM. The CDR3 has 17 amino acids. The CDR3 reads CASSLQSGTRPGGEQFF. Here the CDR3 DNA reads TGTGCCAGCAGTTTACAGTCCGGGACTAGACCTGGCGGTGAGCAGTTCTTC.

V is TRBV19 and J is TRBJ1-1; 9 bases map to TRBD1. The CDR3 totals 13 residues. CDR1 and CDR2 (germline): LNHDA, SQIVND (reference sequence). V was clipped by 5 bases and J by 5 bases; unmatched bases: 3. The CDR3 protein is CASSRTGVTEAFF. The CDR3, as DNA: TGTGCCAGTAGTCGGACAGGGGTTACTGAAGCTTTCTTT. Full variable domain (outside the CDR3, taken from reference TRBV19 and TRBJ1-1): DGGITQSPKYLFRKEGQNVTLSCEQNLNHDAMYWYRQDPGQGLRLIYYSQIVNDFQKGDIAEGYSVSREKKESFPLTVTSAQKNPTAFYLCASSRTGVTEAFFGQGTRLTVV.

This clone was seen a few times. The chain combines TRBV19 with TRBJ1-1; the D is unclear. CDR1 and CDR2 from the germline V gene are LNHDA and SQIVND (reference sequence). The CDR3 loop spans 14 amino acids. V was trimmed by 5 bases and J by 2 bases, leaving 12 bases between them. Here the CDR3 DNA reads TGTGCCAGTAGTCTCCCCCCCGGTAACACTGAAGCTTTCTTT. Translation gives CASSLPPGNTEAFF.

This sequence joins TRBV3-1 (or the pseudogene TRBV3-2) and TRBJ1-5; 10 bases align to TRBD1. Germline CDR1 and CDR2: LGHDT and YNNKEL (reference sequence). This CDR3 spans 14 amino acids. The trim removed 6 bases at V and 6 bases at J, leaving 5 bases unmatched. CDR3 coding DNA: TGTGCCAGCAGGAGACAGGGGGCCGGTCAGCCCCAGCATTTT. It is translated as CASRRQGAGQPQHF.

The V and J genes are TRBV2 and TRBJ1-5; possible D gene TRBD1, 6 bases. The CDR3 contains 16 residues. Trimming cost V 1 base and J 5 bases, with 15 bases left between them. Germline CDR1 reads SNHLY; CDR2 reads FYNNEI. In DNA, the CDR3 is TGTGCCAGCAGTGAAGAGGAAAGCAGGGGTTATCAGCCCCAGCATTTT. Its translation is CASSEEESRGYQPQHF. Together with reference TRBV2 and TRBJ1-5, the CDR3 gives the full variable domain: EPEVTQTPSHQVTQMGQEVILRCVPISNHLYFYWYRQILGQKVEFLVSFYNNEISEKSEIFDDQFSVERPDGSNFTLKIRSTKLEDSAMYFCASSEEESRGYQPQHFGDGTRLSIL.

This chain joins TRBV18 and TRBJ2-2; weak D call: TRBD1 (5 bases). Between the trimmed V and J ends, which lost 0 bases and 4 bases, there was a span of 9 bases. This CDR3 has 15 residues. Germline CDR1 reads KGHSH; CDR2 reads LQKENI. The CDR3 DNA reads as TGTGCCAGCTCACCACCGAGCCAGGGCACCGGGGAGCTGTTTTTT. The encoded protein is CASSPPSQGTGELFF.

V gene TRBV6-5 combines with J gene TRBJ1-2, with D unclear. With 6 bases removed from V and 0 bases from J, the gap between germline ends came to 8 bases. Germline values: CDR1 MNHEY, CDR2 SVGAGI. CDR3 length: 13 amino acids. In nucleotides, the CDR3 is TGTGCCAGCAGCCCAGGCGCTAACTATGGCTACACCTTC. Protein: CASSPGANYGYTF.

This rearrangement joins TRBV15 to TRBJ1-1; the D is unclear. Germline CDR1 LNHNV, CDR2 YYDKDF (reference sequence). The CDR3 sequence is 15 residues long. Between the trimmed V and J ends, which lost 1 base and 0 bases, there was a span of 9 bases. The CDR3 reads CATSRVWRMNTEAFF. CDR3 nucleotide sequence: TGTGCCACCAGCAGAGTGTGGCGGATGAACACTGAAGCTTTCTTT.

This clone was counted at least ten times. This chain joins TRBV5-6 and TRBJ1-2; D perhaps matches TRBD1 (5 bases). Germline V lookup: CDR1 SGHDT, CDR2 YYEEEE. Trimming shortened V by 2 bases and J by 2 bases, and 13 bases separated the two germline ends. The CDR3 runs 15 residues. This chain's CDR3 is CASSFKGRPNYGYTF. The CDR3 region has the DNA TGTGCCAGCAGCTTTAAGGGGCGCCCCAACTATGGCTACACCTTC.